This T cell receptor (beta chain) was sequenced during a study of blood T cell repertoires in COVID-19. Across the study: Specimens from acute and convalescent COVID-19 originated in the United States, Italy and Spain.

Trimming removed 6 bases from V and 5 bases from J, with 15 bases in between. Germline CDR1 KGHDR, CDR2 SFDVKD. CDR3 length: 15 amino acids. As handled by the study authors: Reference gene primer amplification gave estimated nucleated cell counts. Generated by immunoSEQ multiplex PCR, the TCRdb table keeps only in-frame clones and is missing some. V and J calls and clone size follow that table, whereas D and trimming were derived from the DNA. The repertoire has around 150,000 clones, 90% to 95% of them found once; the top ten carry approximately 4.6%. Sequenced: peripheral blood. This sequence originates from a woman in her 50s with acute or convalescent COVID-19. The V call is TRBV24-1, the J call TRBJ2-2, with a possible D match to TRBD2 (6 bases). In nucleotides, the CDR3 is TGTGCCACCAGTCGAGGAGGGGTTAGGACCGGGGAGCTGTTTTTT. This sequence encodes CATSRGGVRTGELFF.